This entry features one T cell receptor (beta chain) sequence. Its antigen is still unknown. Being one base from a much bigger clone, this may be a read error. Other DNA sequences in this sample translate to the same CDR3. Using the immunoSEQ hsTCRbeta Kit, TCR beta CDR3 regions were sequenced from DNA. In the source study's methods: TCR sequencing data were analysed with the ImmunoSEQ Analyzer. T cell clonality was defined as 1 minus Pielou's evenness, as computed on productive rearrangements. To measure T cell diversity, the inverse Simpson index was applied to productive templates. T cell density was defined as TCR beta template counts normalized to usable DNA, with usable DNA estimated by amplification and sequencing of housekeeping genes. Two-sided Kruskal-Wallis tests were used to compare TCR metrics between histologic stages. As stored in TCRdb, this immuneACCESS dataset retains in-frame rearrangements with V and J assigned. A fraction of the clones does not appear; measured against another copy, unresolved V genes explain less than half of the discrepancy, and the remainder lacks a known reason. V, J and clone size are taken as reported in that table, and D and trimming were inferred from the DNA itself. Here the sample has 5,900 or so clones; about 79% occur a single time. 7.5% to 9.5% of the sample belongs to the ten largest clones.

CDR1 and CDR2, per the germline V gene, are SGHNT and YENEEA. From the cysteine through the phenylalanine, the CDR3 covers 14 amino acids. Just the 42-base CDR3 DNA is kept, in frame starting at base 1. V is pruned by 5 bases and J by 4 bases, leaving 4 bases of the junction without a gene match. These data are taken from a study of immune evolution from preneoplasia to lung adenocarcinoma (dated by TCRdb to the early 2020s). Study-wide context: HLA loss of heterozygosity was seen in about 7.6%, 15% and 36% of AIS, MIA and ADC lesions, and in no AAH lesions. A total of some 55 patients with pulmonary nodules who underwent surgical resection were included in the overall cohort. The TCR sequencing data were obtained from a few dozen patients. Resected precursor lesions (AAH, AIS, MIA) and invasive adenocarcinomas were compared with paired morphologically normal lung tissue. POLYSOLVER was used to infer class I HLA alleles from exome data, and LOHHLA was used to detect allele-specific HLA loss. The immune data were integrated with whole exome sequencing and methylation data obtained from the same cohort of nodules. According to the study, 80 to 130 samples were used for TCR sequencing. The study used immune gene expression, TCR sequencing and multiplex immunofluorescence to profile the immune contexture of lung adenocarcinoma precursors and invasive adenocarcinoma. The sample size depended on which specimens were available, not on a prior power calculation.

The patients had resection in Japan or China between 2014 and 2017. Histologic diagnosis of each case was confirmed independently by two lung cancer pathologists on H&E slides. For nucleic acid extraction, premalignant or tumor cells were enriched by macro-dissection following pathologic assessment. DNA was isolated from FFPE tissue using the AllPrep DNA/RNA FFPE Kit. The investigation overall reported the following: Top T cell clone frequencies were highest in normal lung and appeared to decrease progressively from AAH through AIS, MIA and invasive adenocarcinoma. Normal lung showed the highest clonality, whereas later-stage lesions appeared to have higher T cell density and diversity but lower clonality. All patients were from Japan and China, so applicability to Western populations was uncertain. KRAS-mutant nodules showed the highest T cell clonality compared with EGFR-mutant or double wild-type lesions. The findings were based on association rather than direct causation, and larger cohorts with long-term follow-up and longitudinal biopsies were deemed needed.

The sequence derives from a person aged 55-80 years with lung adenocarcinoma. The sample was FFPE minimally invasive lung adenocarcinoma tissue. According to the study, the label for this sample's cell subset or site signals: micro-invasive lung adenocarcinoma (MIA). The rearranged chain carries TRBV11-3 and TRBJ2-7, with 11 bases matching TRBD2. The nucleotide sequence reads TGTGCCAGCAGCCCCGGGACTAGCGGATACGAGCAGTACTTC. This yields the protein CASSPGTSGYEQYF. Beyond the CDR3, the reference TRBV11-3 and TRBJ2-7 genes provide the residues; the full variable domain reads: EAGVVQSPRYKIIEKKQPVAFWCNPISGHNTLYWYLQNLGQGPELLIRYENEEAVDDSQLPKDRFSAERLKGVDSTLKIQPAELGDSAVYLCASSPGTSGYEQYFGPGTRLTVT.